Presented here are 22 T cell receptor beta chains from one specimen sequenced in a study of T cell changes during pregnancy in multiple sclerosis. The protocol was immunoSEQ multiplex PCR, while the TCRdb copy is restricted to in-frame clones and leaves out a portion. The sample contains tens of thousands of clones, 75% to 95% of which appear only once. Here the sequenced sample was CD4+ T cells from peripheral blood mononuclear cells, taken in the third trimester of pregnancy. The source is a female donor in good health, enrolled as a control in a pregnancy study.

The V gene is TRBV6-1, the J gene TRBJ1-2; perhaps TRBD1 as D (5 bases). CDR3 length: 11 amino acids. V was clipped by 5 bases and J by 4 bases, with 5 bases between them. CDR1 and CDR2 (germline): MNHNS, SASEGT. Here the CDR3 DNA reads TGTGCCAGCAGTCAGGGCTATGGCTACACCTTC. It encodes CASSQGYGYTF.

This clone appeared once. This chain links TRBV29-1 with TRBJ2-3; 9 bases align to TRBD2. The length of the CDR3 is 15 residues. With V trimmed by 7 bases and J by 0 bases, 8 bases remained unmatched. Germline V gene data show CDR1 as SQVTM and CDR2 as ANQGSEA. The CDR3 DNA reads TGCAGCGCCCTAGGACTAGCGTCCAGCACAGATACGCAGTATTTT. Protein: CSALGLASSTDTQYF.

This chain's CDR3 is CASSLGTSGGSQYF. The CDR3 bases are TGTGCCAGCAGTTTGGGGACTAGCGGGGGTTCGCAGTATTTT. The J gene is TRBJ2-3, the V gene TRBV6-5; 14 bases match TRBD2. The length of the CDR3 is 14 residues. The V and J ends lost 4 bases and 10 bases, in that order; junction bases with no gene match: 4. Germline CDR1 is MNHEY and CDR2 is SVGAGI.

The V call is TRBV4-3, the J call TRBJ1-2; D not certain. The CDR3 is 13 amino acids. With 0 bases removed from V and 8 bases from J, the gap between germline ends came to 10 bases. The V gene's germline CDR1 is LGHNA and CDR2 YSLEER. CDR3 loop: CASSQEAGGGYTF. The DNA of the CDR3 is TGCGCCAGCAGCCAAGAAGCAGGAGGCGGCTACACCTTC.

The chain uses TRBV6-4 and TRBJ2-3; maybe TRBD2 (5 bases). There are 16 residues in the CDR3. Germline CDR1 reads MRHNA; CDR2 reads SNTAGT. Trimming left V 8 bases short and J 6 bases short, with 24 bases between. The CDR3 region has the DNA TGTGCCAGCTCTCCAGGCGAGGGCGCTAGGATGGATACGCAGTATTTT. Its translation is CASSPGEGARMDTQYF.

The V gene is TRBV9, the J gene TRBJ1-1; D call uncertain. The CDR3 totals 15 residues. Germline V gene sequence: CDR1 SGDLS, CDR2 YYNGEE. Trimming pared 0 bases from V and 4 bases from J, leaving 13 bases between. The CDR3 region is CASSVAAEWSTEAFF. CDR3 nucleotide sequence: TGTGCCAGCAGCGTAGCGGCGGAATGGAGCACTGAAGCTTTCTTT.

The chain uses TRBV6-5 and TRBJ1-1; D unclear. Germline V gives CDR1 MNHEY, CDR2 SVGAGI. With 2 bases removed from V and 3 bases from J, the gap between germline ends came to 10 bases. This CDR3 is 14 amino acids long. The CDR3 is CASSYARLYTEAFF. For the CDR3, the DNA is TGTGCCAGCAGTTACGCCAGATTGTACACTGAAGCTTTCTTT.

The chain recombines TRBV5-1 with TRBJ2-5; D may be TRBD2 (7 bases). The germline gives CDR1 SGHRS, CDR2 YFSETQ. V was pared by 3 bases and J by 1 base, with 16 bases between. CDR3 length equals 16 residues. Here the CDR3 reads CASSSLGAGAQETQYF. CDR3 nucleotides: TGCGCCAGCAGCTCCCTGGGGGCGGGGGCCCAAGAGACCCAGTACTTC.

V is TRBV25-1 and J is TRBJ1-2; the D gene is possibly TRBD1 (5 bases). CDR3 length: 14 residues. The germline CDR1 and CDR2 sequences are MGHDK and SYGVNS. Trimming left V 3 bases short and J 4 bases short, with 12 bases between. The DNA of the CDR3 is TGTGCCAGCAGTGAGGTCCAGGGATCCTATGGCTACACCTTC. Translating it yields CASSEVQGSYGYTF.

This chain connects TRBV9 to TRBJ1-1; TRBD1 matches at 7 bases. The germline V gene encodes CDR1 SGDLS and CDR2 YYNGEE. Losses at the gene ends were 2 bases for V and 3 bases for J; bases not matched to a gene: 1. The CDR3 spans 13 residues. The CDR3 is CASSVDRDTEAFF. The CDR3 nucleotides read TGTGCCAGCAGCGTCGACAGGGACACTGAAGCTTTCTTT.

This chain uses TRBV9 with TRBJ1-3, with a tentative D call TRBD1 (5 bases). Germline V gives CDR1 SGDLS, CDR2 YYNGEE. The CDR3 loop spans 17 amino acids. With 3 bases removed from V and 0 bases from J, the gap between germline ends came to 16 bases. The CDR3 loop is CASSGGLAGPSGNTIYF. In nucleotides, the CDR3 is TGTGCCAGCAGCGGCGGTCTGGCGGGACCCTCTGGAAACACCATATATTTT. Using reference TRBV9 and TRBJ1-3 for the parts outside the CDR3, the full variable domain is DSGVTQTPKHLITATGQRVTLRCSPRSGDLSVYWYQQSLDQGLQFLIQYYNGEERAKGNILERFSAQQFPDLHSELNLSSLELGDSALYFCASSGGLAGPSGNTIYFGEGSWLTVV.

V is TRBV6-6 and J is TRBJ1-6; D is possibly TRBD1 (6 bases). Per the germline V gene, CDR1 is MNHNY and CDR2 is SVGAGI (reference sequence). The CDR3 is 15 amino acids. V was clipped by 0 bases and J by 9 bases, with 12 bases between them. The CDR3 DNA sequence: TGTGCCAGCAGTTACTCAGCAGGGGTAAGTTCACCCCTCCACTTT. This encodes CASSYSAGVSSPLHF.

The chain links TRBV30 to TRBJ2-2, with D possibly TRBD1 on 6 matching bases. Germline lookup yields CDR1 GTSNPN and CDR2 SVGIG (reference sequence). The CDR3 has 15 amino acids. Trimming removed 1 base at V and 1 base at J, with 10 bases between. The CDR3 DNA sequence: TGTGCCTGGAGTGCCCAGGGGAAGAACACCGGGGAGCTGTTTTTT. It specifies CAWSAQGKNTGELFF.

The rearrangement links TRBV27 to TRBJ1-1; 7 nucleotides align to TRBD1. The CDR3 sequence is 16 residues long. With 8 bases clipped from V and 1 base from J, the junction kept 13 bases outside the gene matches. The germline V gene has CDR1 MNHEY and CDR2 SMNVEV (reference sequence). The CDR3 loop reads CASRGTDFLPNTEAFF. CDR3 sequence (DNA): TGTGCCAGCCGAGGGACAGACTTTCTCCCGAACACTGAAGCTTTCTTT.

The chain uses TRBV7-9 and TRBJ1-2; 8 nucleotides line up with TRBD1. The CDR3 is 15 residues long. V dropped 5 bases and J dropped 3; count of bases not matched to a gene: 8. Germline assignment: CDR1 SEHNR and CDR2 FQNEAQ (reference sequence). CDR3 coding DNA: TGTGCCAGCAGCCCGCAATACAGGGGGGACTATGGCTACACCTTC. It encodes CASSPQYRGDYGYTF.

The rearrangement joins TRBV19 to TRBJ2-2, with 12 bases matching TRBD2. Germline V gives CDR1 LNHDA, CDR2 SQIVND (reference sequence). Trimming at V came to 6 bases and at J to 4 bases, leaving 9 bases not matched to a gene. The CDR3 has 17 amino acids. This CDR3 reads CASSRRTSGVGTGELFF. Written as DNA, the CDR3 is TGTGCCAGTAGCCGACGGACTAGCGGGGTCGGCACCGGGGAGCTGTTTTTT.

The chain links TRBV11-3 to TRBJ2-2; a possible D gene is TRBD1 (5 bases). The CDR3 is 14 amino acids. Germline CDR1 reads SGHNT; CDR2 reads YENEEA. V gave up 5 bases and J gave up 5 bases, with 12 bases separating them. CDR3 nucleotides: TGTGCCAGCAGCGCCAGGGTGGTAACCGGGGAGCTGTTTTTT. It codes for CASSARVVTGELFF.

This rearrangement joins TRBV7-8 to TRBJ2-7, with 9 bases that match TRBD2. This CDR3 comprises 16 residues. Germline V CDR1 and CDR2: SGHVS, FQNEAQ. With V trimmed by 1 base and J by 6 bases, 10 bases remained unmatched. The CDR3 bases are TGTGCCAGCAGCTTAGGTAGCGGGGGAGGTGTGAGCGAGCAGTACTTC. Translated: CASSLGSGGGVSEQYF.

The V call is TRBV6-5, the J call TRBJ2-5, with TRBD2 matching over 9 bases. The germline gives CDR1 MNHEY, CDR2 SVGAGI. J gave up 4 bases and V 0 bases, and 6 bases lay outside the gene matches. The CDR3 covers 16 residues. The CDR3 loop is CASSYSQPTSGETQYF. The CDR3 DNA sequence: TGTGCCAGCAGTTACTCCCAACCGACTAGCGGAGAGACCCAGTACTTC.

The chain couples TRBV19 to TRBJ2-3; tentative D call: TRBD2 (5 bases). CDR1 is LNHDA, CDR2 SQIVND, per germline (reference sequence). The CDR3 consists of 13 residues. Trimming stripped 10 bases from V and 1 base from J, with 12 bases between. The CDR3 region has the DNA TGTGCCATCGCGGTGGAGGGCACAGATACGCAGTATTTT. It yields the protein CAIAVEGTDTQYF.

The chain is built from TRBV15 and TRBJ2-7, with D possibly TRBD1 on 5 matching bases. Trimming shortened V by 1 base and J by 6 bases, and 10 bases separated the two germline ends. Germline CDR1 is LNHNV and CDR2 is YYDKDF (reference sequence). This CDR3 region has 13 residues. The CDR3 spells CATSRVPQGEQYF. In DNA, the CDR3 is TGTGCCACCAGCAGAGTCCCGCAGGGCGAGCAGTACTTC.

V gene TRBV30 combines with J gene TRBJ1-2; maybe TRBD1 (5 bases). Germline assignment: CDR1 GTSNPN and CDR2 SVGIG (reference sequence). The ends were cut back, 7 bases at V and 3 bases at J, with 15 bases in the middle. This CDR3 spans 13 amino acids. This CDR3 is CASTQGIDYGYTF. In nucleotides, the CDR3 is TGTGCCTCCACGCAGGGAATTGACTATGGCTACACCTTC.